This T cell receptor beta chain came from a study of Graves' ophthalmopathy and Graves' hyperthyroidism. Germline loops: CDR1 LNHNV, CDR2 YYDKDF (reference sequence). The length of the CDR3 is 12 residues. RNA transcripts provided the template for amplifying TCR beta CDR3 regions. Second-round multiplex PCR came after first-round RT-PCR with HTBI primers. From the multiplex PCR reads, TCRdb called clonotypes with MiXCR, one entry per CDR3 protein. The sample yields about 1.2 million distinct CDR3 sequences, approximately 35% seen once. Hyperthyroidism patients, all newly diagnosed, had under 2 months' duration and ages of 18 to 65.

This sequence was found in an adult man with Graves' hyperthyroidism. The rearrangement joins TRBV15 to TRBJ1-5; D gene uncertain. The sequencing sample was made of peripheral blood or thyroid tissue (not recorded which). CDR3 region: CASPQLNQPQHF. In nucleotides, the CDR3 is TGTGCTAGCCCGCAGCTTAATCAGCCCCAGCATTTT.